Listed below are T cell receptor beta chains from one sample, sequenced in a study of cytomegalovirus exposure and HLA in healthy donors. The assay was immunoSEQ multiplex PCR, and TCRdb's table has in-frame clones only and misses some. The sample lists roughly 200,000 clones; around four fifths were seen once. Sequencing was carried out using PBMCs. The receptors here all came from a woman aged 35 to 49 in good health and CMV-seronegative. The CDR3 runs from the conserved cysteine through the conserved F or W. Each record gives: D gene, V gene, J gene, CDR3 length, clone size, CDR3 DNA, CDR3 protein. The D gene is left open where the match is weak. Size tells how often a clone was seen (once, few, many) or the class of an expanded clone, and some rows leave it out.

TRBD1	TRBV7-3	TRBJ2-7	15	-	TGTGCCAGCAGCGCGGCCGGGACAGGGGCAAGGGAGCAGTACTTC	CASSAAGTGAREQYF
TRBD2	TRBV11-2	TRBJ2-5	15	-	TGTGCCAGCAGCTCGAGCGGGGGTCCTGGAGAGACCCAGTACTTC	CASSSSGGPGETQYF
-	TRBV6-6	TRBJ1-2	14	-	TGTGCCAGCAGTTCAGCGTTAGCTAACTATGGCTACACCTTC	CASSSALANYGYTF
-	TRBV9	TRBJ1-1	17	-	TGTGCCAGCAGCGCTCAGGGGACTGGACGGGAGGGGACTGAAGCTTTCTTT	CASSAQGTGREGTEAFF
-	TRBV6-5	TRBJ1-1	13	-	TGTGCCAGCAGTTACACTCGGAACACTGAAGCTTTCTTT	CASSYTRNTEAFF
TRBD1	TRBV29-1	TRBJ1-1	15	-	TGCAGCGTTGAGAAGGCGGACAGGGTAGCCACTGAAGCTTTCTTT	CSVEKADRVATEAFF
TRBD2	TRBV9	TRBJ2-5	16	-	TGTGCCAGCAGCGTAGGTGCGGGGGTATACCAAGAGACCCAGTACTTC	CASSVGAGVYQETQYF
-	TRBV6-5	TRBJ2-7	15	-	TGTGCCAGCAGCCGTCCGGGACATTTCCCCTACGAGCAGTACTTC	CASSRPGHFPYEQYF
TRBD1	TRBV19	TRBJ2-2	14	-	TGTGCCAGTAGTAAGGGGACAGGGGTCGGGGAGCTGTTTTTT	CASSKGTGVGELFF
-	TRBV6-1	TRBJ1-1	13	-	TGTGCCAGCAGAGAGAAGTTGAACACTGAAGCGTTCTTT	CASREKLNTEAFF
TRBD1	TRBV15	TRBJ2-2	15	-	TGTGCCACCAGCAGAAGGACAGGGCTAACCGGGGAGCTGTTTTTT	CATSRRTGLTGELFF
-	TRBV5-4	TRBJ2-5	13	once	TGTGCCAGCAGCTCCCGGGAGCAAGAGACCCAGTACTTC	CASSSREQETQYF
-	TRBV6-6	TRBJ1-1	13	-	TGTGCCAGCAGTTACACACGGAACACTGAAGCTTTCTTT	CASSYTRNTEAFF
-	TRBV7-3	TRBJ2-3	14	-	TGTGCCAGCAGCTTATCCTGGGCCACAGATACGCAGTATTTT	CASSLSWATDTQYF
TRBD2	TRBV4-1	TRBJ2-1	16	-	TGCGCCAGCAGCCAAGGACTAGCGGGGGTGCAAAGTGAGCAGTTCTTC	CASSQGLAGVQSEQFF
-	TRBV2	TRBJ1-1	13	-	TGTGCCAGCAGGGGAGACATGAACACTGAAGCTTTCTTT	CASRGDMNTEAFF
TRBD1	TRBV29-1	TRBJ1-1	16	few	TGCAGCGTTGAAGATATGGCCAGGGGGCCGAACACTGAAGCTTTCTTT	CSVEDMARGPNTEAFF
TRBD1	TRBV2	TRBJ1-5	16	-	TGTGCCAGCAGTGGGACAGGGGAAACTTCCAATCAGCCCCAGCATTTT	CASSGTGETSNQPQHF
-	TRBV30	TRBJ2-1	15	once	TGTGCCTGGAGTGTTGAAGCTGAGGTTTACAATGAGCAGTTCTTC	CAWSVEAEVYNEQFF
-	TRBV29-1	TRBJ1-4	14	-	TGCAGCGTCTCTCGAGGGACTACGAATGAAAAACTGTTTTTT	CSVSRGTTNEKLFF
TRBD1	TRBV5-1	TRBJ1-2	14	-	TGCGCCAGCAGCTTGCTTGGGACAGGCGATGGCTACACCTTC	CASSLLGTGDGYTF
TRBD2	TRBV6-1	TRBJ2-2	15	-	TGTGCCAGCAGACTAGCGGGGGGCAACACCGGGGAGCTGTTTTTT	CASRLAGGNTGELFF
TRBD2	TRBV4-1	TRBJ2-7	16	-	TGCGCCAGCAGCCCCACGGGGGGGGGTAGCTCCTACGAGCAGTACTTC	CASSPTGGGSSYEQYF
-	TRBV27	TRBJ1-1	16	-	TGTGCCAGCAGTTTATCGGCTCTAAGGGGGAACACTGAAGCTTTCTTT	CASSLSALRGNTEAFF
-	TRBV12-5	TRBJ2-7	13	-	TGTGCTAGTGGGGCTACGGGTTCCTACGAGCAGTACTTC	CASGATGSYEQYF
-	TRBV4-1	TRBJ1-1	18	-	TGCGCCAGCAGCCAAGGGCCCGGGGGTCAGGGCTGGGACACTGAAGCTTTCTTT	CASSQGPGGQGWDTEAFF
-	TRBV30	TRBJ2-1	14	-	TGTGCCTGGGTGGGCTTTAGCTCCTACAATGAGCAGTTCTTC	CAWVGFSSYNEQFF
-	TRBV14	TRBJ1-6	14	-	TGTGCCAGCAGCCTCCCAGGGTTAAATTCACCCCTCCACTTT	CASSLPGLNSPLHF
-	TRBV30	TRBJ2-3	11	-	TGTGCCTCAACAGGCTTTGACACGCAGTATTTT	CASTGFDTQYF
TRBD2	TRBV7-2	TRBJ2-7	14	-	TGTGCCAGCAGCTTCGGGACTAGAACGGGCGAGCAGTACTTC	CASSFGTRTGEQYF
-	TRBV5-1	TRBJ2-3	15	-	TGCGCCAGCAGCTCTGCCAGGCCGACCACAGATACGCAGTATTTT	CASSSARPTTDTQYF
-	TRBV6-5	TRBJ2-2	14	many	TGTGCCAGCAGTTACGACAGTGGGACCGGGGAGCTGTTTTTT	CASSYDSGTGELFF
-	TRBV4-1	TRBJ2-5	17	-	TGCGCCAGCAGCCAAACTAGGTTGGGAATTTACCAAGAGACCCAGTACTTC	CASSQTRLGIYQETQYF
-	TRBV27	TRBJ1-4	14	-	TGTGCCAGCAGTTCAGTTGCAACTAATGAAAAACTGTTTTTT	CASSSVATNEKLFF
-	TRBV7-9	TRBJ1-2	13	-	TGTGCCAGCAGCGGGACGCGGGGGCCTGGCTACACCTTC	CASSGTRGPGYTF
-	TRBV6-5	TRBJ1-1	16	-	TGTGCCAGCAGTTACTCGTTCGGGGGAGTGAACACTGAAGCTTTCTTT	CASSYSFGGVNTEAFF
TRBD1	TRBV10-3	TRBJ2-7	12	-	TGTGCCACACGACAGGGACCCTACGAGCAGTACTTC	CATRQGPYEQYF
-	TRBV27	TRBJ1-1	14	-	TGTGCCAGCAGTTTAAAGGGGCTAGACACTGAAGCTTTCTTT	CASSLKGLDTEAFF
TRBD1	TRBV7-9	TRBJ1-3	15	-	TGTGCCAGCAGCTTCGACAGGGACTCTGGAAACACCATATATTTT	CASSFDRDSGNTIYF
TRBD1	TRBV2	TRBJ1-5	15	few	TGTGCCAGCATGTTCGAGGGACAGCTCAATCAGCCCCAGCATTTT	CASMFEGQLNQPQHF
-	TRBV5-1	TRBJ2-6	15	-	TGCGCCAGCAGCGCGGATAACTCTGGGGCCAACGTCCTGACTTTC	CASSADNSGANVLTF
-	TRBV12-5	TRBJ2-7	13	-	TGTGCTAGTGGTTTTCACGGGAACTACGAGCAGTACTTC	CASGFHGNYEQYF
-	TRBV4-2	TRBJ1-4	17	-	TGTGCCAGCAGCCAAGATGCGGGGGGACCTGGGAATGAAAAACTGTTTTTT	CASSQDAGGPGNEKLFF
-	TRBV5-1	TRBJ1-1	14	-	TGCGCCAGCAGCTCACAGGGTTCGAACACTGAAGCTTTCTTT	CASSSQGSNTEAFF
-	TRBV14	TRBJ1-1	15	-	TGTGCCAGCAGCCAAGTCGGCAGGCCGAACACTGAAGCTTTCTTT	CASSQVGRPNTEAFF
-	TRBV5-1	TRBJ1-1	14	-	TGCGCCAGCAGCTCAGCCAGGGGTGATACTGAAGCTTTCTTT	CASSSARGDTEAFF
-	TRBV30	TRBJ1-5	13	few	TGTGCCTGGAGTGGAGGGAGAGATCAGCCCCAGCATTTT	CAWSGGRDQPQHF